This TCR beta chain was captured by sequencing in a study of cytomegalovirus exposure and HLA in healthy donors. Study observations and caveats: Across donors, presence/absence analyses took sequencing depth to be roughly uniform. Some highly shared sequence variants likely arose as a pipeline artifact. Three chains linked to CMV were shown in vitro to be specific for CMV antigens. Most sequenced TCRs were rare (though some public TCRs occurred in many donors).

The PCR was carried out with 60 Vbeta primers and 13 Jbeta primers. Assay used: immunoSEQ multiplex PCR; TCRdb lists only in-frame clones, some missing. The repertoire holds about 160,000 clones, with around 80% as singletons. Comment on this clone: The antigen is unknown.

This CDR3 spans 15 amino acids. V was clipped by 2 bases and J by 5 bases, with 12 bases between them. Looked up from germline, CDR1 is MNHEY and CDR2 is SVGAGI. This chain links TRBV6-5 with TRBJ1-4; D perhaps matches TRBD1 (5 bases). This receptor was identified in a girl between 10 and 17 years old in good health and CMV-seropositive. The source material was PBMCs. Here the CDR3 reads CASSYSKRGNEKLFF. In DNA form, the CDR3 reads TGTGCCAGCAGTTACAGCAAACGGGGGAATGAAAAACTGTTTTTT.